The clone carrying this TCR beta chain was seen just once. These data originate in a study of blood T cell repertoires in COVID-19. Study at large: Acute and convalescent COVID-19 specimens originated in the United States, Italy and Spain. T cells, B-cell-depleted T cells, or PBMCs supplied cDNA or gDNA.

Trimming took 1 base from V and 1 from J; bases not matched to a gene: 3. CDR3 length: 16 residues. Germline V gene lookup returns CDR1 KGHSH and CDR2 LQKENI. As originally analysed: Reference gene primer amplification gave nucleated cell count estimates. The protocol was immunoSEQ multiplex PCR, while the TCRdb copy is restricted to in-frame clones and leaves out a portion. V and J calls and clone size are those listed in that table; D and trimming were worked out from the DNA. The sample yields roughly 53,000 clones, approximately 82% seen once. Material for sequencing was peripheral blood. The rearrangement joins TRBV18 to TRBJ2-7, with TRBD2 matching over 11 bases. The origin of this receptor is a human donor in a cohort sampled during active COVID-19. The DNA of the CDR3 is TGTGCCAGCTCACCACACCCTAGCGGGAGGTCCTACGAGCAGTACTTC. It is translated as CASSPHPSGRSYEQYF.